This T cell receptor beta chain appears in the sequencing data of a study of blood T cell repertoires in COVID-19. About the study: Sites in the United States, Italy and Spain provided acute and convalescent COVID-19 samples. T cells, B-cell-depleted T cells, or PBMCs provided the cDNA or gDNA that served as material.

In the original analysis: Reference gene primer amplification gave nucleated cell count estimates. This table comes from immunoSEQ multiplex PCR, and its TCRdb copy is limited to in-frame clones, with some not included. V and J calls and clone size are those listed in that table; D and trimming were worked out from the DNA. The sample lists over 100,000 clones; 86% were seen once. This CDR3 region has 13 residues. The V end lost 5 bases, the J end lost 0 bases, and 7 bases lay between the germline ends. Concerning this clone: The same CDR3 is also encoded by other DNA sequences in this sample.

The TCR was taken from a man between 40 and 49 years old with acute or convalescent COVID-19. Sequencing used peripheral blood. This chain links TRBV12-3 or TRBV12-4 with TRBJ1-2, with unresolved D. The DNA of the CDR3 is TGTGCCAGCAGTCTAAGTGCTAACTATGGCTACACCTTC. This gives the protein CASSLSANYGYTF.